These 20 T cell receptor beta chains share one sample of origin, sequenced in a study of blood T cells in healthy people across ages. A sample-barcoded 5' primer and a J-beta primer mix were used in a second PCR of roughly 6 to 11 cycles. TCRdb re-analysed the 5' RACE reads in MiXCR, keeping a single row per CDR3 protein. Of 870,000 or so distinct CDR3 sequences listed, 29% are singletons. The sample taken for sequencing was blood. The receptors come from a woman of 80 years or more in good health.

The chain links TRBV7-2 to TRBJ1-4; D is unresolved. Trimming took off 1 base at V and 8 bases at J, with 11 bases between the two ends. The CDR3 totals 14 residues. CDR1 is SGHTA, CDR2 FQGNSA, per germline. In nucleotides, the CDR3 is TGTGCCAGCAGCTTAGGCTTAAGGTCCGAAAAACTGTTTTTT. Protein: CASSLGLRSEKLFF.

The table lists this clonotype with many counts. The chain has TRBV20-1 and TRBJ1-2, with no clear D. Germline CDR1 and CDR2: DFQATT and SNEGSKA (reference sequence). The CDR3 totals 14 residues. Trimming stripped 4 bases from V and 6 bases from J, with 18 bases between. CDR3 protein: CSATMRETRHGYTF. Written as DNA, the CDR3 is TGCAGTGCTACGATGCGGGAAACTCGCCATGGCTACACCTTC.

The table lists this clonotype with many counts. This chain connects TRBV20-1 to TRBJ2-4; the match to TRBD1 covers 9 bases. Germline-derived CDR1 and CDR2 are DFQATT and SNEGSKA (reference sequence). The CDR3 totals 12 residues. Trimming took 7 bases from V and 9 from J; bases not matched to a gene: 7. CDR3 loop: CSVDRGWGIQYF. The CDR3, as DNA: TGCAGTGTGGACAGGGGATGGGGCATTCAGTACTTC.

The table lists this clonotype with many counts. J is TRBJ2-5 and V is TRBV6-2 or TRBV6-3; D ambiguous. Trimming stripped 4 bases from V and 1 base from J, with 7 bases between. The CDR3 covers 13 residues. The V gene's germline CDR1 is MNHEY and CDR2 SVGEGT. CDR3 in amino acids: CASSFPTQETQYF. DNA of the CDR3: TGTGCCAGCAGTTTCCCGACCCAAGAGACCCAGTACTTC.

Regarding this clonotype: With a much larger clone just one base away, this may be a read error. This chain joins TRBV20-1 and TRBJ2-3; 7 bases are shared with TRBD2. CDR1 and CDR2 from the germline V gene are DFQATT and SNEGSKA (reference sequence). CDR3 length: 15 residues. The CDR3, as DNA: TGCGGTGCTAGAGAGGGAGGACTAGGCACAGATACGCAGTATTTT. The encoded protein is CGAREGGLGTDTQYF.

This chain joins TRBV7-2 and TRBJ1-4; 7 bases align to TRBD1. V shed 6 bases, J shed 3 bases, and the junction held 10 bases outside the gene matches. The CDR3 spans 16 residues. Germline-derived CDR1 and CDR2 are SGHTA and FQGNSA. Here the CDR3 DNA reads TGTGCCAGCAGGAGAGGGAGGGGGCGAGCTAATGAAAAACTGTTTTTT. Amino acids: CASRRGRGRANEKLFF.

In its sample, this clonotype was seen a few times. This clone may be a read error of a much larger clone one base away. The V call is TRBV20-1, the J call TRBJ2-5, with 7 positions matching TRBD1. The CDR3 totals 15 residues. V lost 3 bases to trimming and J lost 5 bases; unmatched junction nucleotides: 12. CDR1 and CDR2 (germline): DFQATT, SNEGSKA (reference sequence). CDR3 in amino acids: CSASPRGGDRETQYF. As DNA, the CDR3 is TGCAGTGCTAGTCCCAGAGGGGGCGATAGGGAGACCCAGTACTTC.

The chain joins TRBV5-1 to TRBJ2-2; perhaps TRBD1 as D (6 bases). Trimming took 2 bases from V and 1 from J, leaving 9 bases between them. The CDR3 runs to 15 residues. Per germline, CDR1 SGHRS and CDR2 YFSETQ. The CDR3 protein is CASSFGTWNTGELFF. The CDR3 nucleotides read TGCGCCAGCAGCTTCGGGACATGGAACACCGGGGAGCTGTTTTTT.

The chain combines TRBV11-3 with TRBJ1-5; D may be TRBD1 (6 bases). The V gene lost 1 base and the J gene lost 4 bases, with 17 bases spanning the gap. Germline-derived CDR1 and CDR2 are SGHNT and YENEEA. The CDR3 sequence is 17 residues long. The CDR3 DNA follows: TGTGCCAGCAGCTTAGTCAGGGGCCGCGCCGGTAATCAGCCCCAGCATTTT. This encodes CASSLVRGRAGNQPQHF. The variable domain in full, completed from reference TRBV11-3 and TRBJ1-5, reads EAGVVQSPRYKIIEKKQPVAFWCNPISGHNTLYWYLQNLGQGPELLIRYENEEAVDDSQLPKDRFSAERLKGVDSTLKIQPAELGDSAVYLCASSLVRGRAGNQPQHFGDGTRLSIL.

The chain is built from TRBV7-2 and TRBJ2-7; D uncertain. The CDR3 covers 16 residues. Trimming cost V 2 bases and J 5 bases, with 19 bases left between them. The germline V gene has CDR1 SGHTA and CDR2 FQGNSA. Here the CDR3 reads CASSLTRSRQLDEQYF. CDR3 sequence (DNA): TGTGCCAGCAGCTTAACTCGGTCAAGGCAACTGGACGAGCAGTACTTC.

This sequence joins TRBV28 and TRBJ2-1; 7 nucleotides agree with TRBD2. Trimming at V came to 10 bases and at J to 3 bases, leaving 9 bases not matched to a gene. The V gene's germline CDR1 is MDHEN and CDR2 SYDVKM. This CDR3 is built from 14 residues. The CDR3 here is CATTGRGNYNEQFF. The CDR3 DNA sequence: TGTGCCACCACGGGGAGGGGTAACTACAATGAGCAGTTCTTC. Combining the CDR3 with reference TRBV28 and TRBJ2-1 gives the whole variable domain DVKVTQSSRYLVKRTGEKVFLECVQDMDHENMFWYRQDPGLGLRLIYFSYDVKMKEKGDIPEGYSVSREKKERFSLILESASTNQTSMYLCATTGRGNYNEQFFGPGTRLTVL.

This clonotype has a handful of counts. The chain carries TRBV10-3 and TRBJ1-4, with D possibly TRBD1 on 5 matching bases. CDR1 is ENHRY, CDR2 SYGVKD, per germline. CDR3 length: 14 amino acids. V lost 10 bases and J 0 bases, leaving 12 bases between the germline ends. Written as DNA, the CDR3 is TGTGCCACTTCATCCAGGGCAACTAATGAAAAACTGTTTTTT. The encoded protein is CATSSRATNEKLFF.

The chain joins TRBV6-2 or TRBV6-3 to TRBJ2-7; 7 bases fit TRBD1. In germline, CDR1 is MNHEY, CDR2 SVGEGT. The CDR3 spans 15 residues. J gave up 0 bases and V 6 bases, and 8 bases lay outside the gene matches. Here the CDR3 DNA reads TGTGCCAGCAGCCTGGTGGGACAGCCCTCCTACGAGCAGTACTTC. Translating gives CASSLVGQPSYEQYF.

This clonotype was counted many times. The genes are TRBV29-1 and TRBJ1-4; D ambiguous. The CDR3 has 14 residues. Germline lookup yields CDR1 SQVTM and CDR2 ANQGSEA. V was clipped by 5 bases and J by 5 bases, with 15 bases between them. CDR3 sequence: CSVSGGRLNEKLFF. The CDR3 region has the DNA TGCAGCGTTTCTGGAGGCCGACTGAATGAAAAACTGTTTTTT. The complete variable domain, with remaining parts taken from reference TRBV29-1 and TRBJ1-4, reads SAVISQKPSRDICQRGTSLTIQCQVDSQVTMMFWYRQQPGQSLTLIATANQGSEATYESGFVIDKFPISRPNLTFSTLTVSNMSPEDSSIYLCSVSGGRLNEKLFFGSGTQLSVL.

Many counts were recorded for this clonotype. The CDR3 loop reads CSAVETGGAGQPQHF. The CDR3 nucleotides read TGCAGTGCTGTTGAGACAGGGGGCGCAGGTCAGCCCCAGCATTTT. V gene TRBV20-1 combines with J gene TRBJ1-5, with 10 nucleotides matching TRBD1. The CDR3 totals 15 residues. J gave up 6 bases and V 5 bases, and 10 bases lay outside the gene matches. The germline V gene encodes CDR1 DFQATT and CDR2 SNEGSKA (reference sequence).

In regard to this clonotype: Just one base apart from a much larger clone, this may be a read error. This sequence joins TRBV6-2 or TRBV6-3 and TRBJ2-7; 7 positions match TRBD2. Germline V gene lookup returns CDR1 MNHEY and CDR2 SVGEGT. V dropped 0 bases and J dropped 0; count of bases not matched to a gene: 8. The CDR3 runs 17 residues. The CDR3 protein is CASSYSKARGGSYEQYF. DNA of the CDR3: TGTGCCAGCAGTTACTCCAAGGCACGCGGGGGCTCCTACGAGCAGTACTTC.

The CDR3 here is CASSQEGTVNSPLHF. CDR3 sequence (DNA): TGCGCCAGCAGCCAAGAGGGGACAGTAAATTCACCCCTCCACTTT. The chain carries TRBV4-1 and TRBJ1-6; 7 nucleotides match TRBD1. The trim removed 0 bases at V and 7 bases at J, leaving 3 bases unmatched. Germline CDR1 is MGHRA and CDR2 is YSYEKL. The CDR3 consists of 15 residues.

This clonotype showed up many times. This chain connects TRBV7-9 to TRBJ1-2; D gene uncertain. The CDR3 loop spans 15 amino acids. V lost 5 bases to trimming and J lost 1 base, with 14 bases between them. Germline assignment: CDR1 SEHNR and CDR2 FQNEAQ (reference sequence). The CDR3 coding sequence is TGTGCCAGCAGCGAGACGGTAGCCTTTAACTATGGCTACACCTTC. It encodes CASSETVAFNYGYTF.

V gene TRBV5-1 combines with J gene TRBJ2-3; TRBD1 matches 9 bases. This CDR3 has 16 amino acids. The J segment lost 4 bases and the V segment lost 4 bases, leaving 10 bases of the junction unmatched. The germline V gene encodes CDR1 SGHRS and CDR2 YFSETQ. CDR3 sequence: CASSIGTGNFADTQYF. The CDR3 bases are TGCGCCAGCAGCATAGGGACAGGGAATTTTGCAGATACGCAGTATTTT.

The V gene is TRBV7-9, the J gene TRBJ1-4, with D unclear. Germline V CDR1 and CDR2: SEHNR, FQNEAQ (reference sequence). This CDR3 spans 15 amino acids. Trimming shortened V by 8 bases and J by 9 bases, and 22 bases separated the two germline ends. This CDR3 reads CASGPGPLTDKKLFF. The CDR3 nucleotides are TGTGCCAGCGGCCCAGGACCTCTAACGGATAAAAAACTGTTTTTT.